The entry below describes one T cell receptor (beta chain). Its cognate antigen is unknown. With V trimmed by 3 bases and J by 2 bases, 11 bases remained unmatched. The CDR3 spans 17 residues. Germline lookup yields CDR1 MGHDK and CDR2 SYGVNS. This entry comes from a study of cytomegalovirus exposure and HLA in healthy donors. Study results and limitations: Most CMV-associated TCR beta chains appeared HLA-restricted in a later analysis. The study labeled 150 to 200 TCR beta chains cytomegalovirus-associated. Follow-up analysis later connected one missense variant in DCLRE1C with trimming of TCR beta V- and J-genes.

The study ran its PCR with 60 Vbeta and 13 Jbeta primers. Authors' analysis steps: In a later analysis, the count reached 82 million or so unique TCR beta chains, with around 11 million shared. TCRdb's table, derived via immunoSEQ multiplex PCR, lists solely in-frame clones and lacks some. For V, J and clone size, that table is used; D and trimming come from the DNA. The sample lists roughly 80,000 clones, about 80% occurring once. This sequence was found in a woman in her thirties or forties in good health and CMV-seronegative. The specimen was PBMCs. The chain uses TRBV25-1 and TRBJ2-3; 7 bases align to TRBD2. For the CDR3, the DNA is TGTGCCAGCAGTGATCCCCCTACTAGCGACTACACAGATACGCAGTATTTT. Its protein is CASSDPPTSDYTDTQYF.